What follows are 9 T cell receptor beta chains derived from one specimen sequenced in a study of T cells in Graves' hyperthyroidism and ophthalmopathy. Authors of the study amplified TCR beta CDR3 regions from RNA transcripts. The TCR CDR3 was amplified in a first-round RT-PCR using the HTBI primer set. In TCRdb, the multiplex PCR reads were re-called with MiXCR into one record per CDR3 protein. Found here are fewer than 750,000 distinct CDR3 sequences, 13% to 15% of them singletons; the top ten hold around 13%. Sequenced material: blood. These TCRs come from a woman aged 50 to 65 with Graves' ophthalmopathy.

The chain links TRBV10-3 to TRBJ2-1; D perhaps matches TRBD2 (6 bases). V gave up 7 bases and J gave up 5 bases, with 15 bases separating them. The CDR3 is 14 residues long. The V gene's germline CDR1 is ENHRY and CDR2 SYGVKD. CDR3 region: CAINPSDEHNEQFF. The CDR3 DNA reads TGTGCCATCAATCCTAGCGACGAACACAATGAGCAGTTCTTC.

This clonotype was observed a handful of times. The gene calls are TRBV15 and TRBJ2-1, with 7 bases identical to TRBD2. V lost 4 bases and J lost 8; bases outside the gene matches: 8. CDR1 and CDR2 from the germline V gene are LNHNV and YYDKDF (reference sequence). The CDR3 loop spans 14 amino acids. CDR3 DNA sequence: TGTGCCACCAGCATAAGCGGGGCTTCGGATGAGCAGTTCTTC. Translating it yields CATSISGASDEQFF.

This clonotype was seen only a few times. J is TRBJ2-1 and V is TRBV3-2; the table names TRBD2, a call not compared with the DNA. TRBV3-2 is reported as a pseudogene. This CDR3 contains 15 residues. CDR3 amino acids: CASSHFAAGWYEQFF. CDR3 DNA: TGTGCCAGCAGCCACTTTGCAGCGGGGTGGTATGAGCAGTTCTTC.

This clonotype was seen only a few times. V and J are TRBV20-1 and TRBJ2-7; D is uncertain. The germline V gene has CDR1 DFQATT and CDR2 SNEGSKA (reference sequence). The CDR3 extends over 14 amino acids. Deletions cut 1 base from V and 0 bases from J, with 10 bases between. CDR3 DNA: TGCAGTGCTAGAGTTCGGAAGAGCTCCTACGAGCAGTACTTC. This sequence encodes CSARVRKSSYEQYF.

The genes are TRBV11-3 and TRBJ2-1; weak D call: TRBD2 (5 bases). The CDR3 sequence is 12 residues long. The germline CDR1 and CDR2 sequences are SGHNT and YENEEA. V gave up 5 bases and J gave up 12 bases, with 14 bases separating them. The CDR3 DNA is TGTGCCAGCAGCGAACTAGGGCTGTGGCAGTTCTTC. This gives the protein CASSELGLWQFF.

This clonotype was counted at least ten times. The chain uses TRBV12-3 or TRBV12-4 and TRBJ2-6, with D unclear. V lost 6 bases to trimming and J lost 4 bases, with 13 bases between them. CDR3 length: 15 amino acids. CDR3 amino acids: CASRDRLSGANVLTF. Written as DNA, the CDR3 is TGTGCCAGCAGGGATCGTTTATCCGGGGCCAACGTCCTGACTTTC.

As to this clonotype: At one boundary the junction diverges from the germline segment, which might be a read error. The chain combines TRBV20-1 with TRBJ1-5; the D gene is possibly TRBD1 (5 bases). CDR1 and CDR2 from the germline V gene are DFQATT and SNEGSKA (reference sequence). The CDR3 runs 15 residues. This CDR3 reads CSAREPGPWNQPHHF. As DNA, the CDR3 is TGCAGTGCTAGAGAACCGGGACCATGGAATCAGCCCCATCATTTT.

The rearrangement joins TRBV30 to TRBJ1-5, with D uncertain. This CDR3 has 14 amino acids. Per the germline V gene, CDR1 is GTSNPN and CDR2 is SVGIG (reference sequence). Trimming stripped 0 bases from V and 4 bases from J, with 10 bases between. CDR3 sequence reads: CAWSVLRSNQPQHF. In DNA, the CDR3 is TGTGCCTGGAGTGTACTACGCAGTAATCAGCCCCAGCATTTT. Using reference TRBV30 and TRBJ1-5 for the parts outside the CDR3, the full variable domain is SQTIHQWPATLVQPVGSPLSLECTVEGTSNPNLYWYRQAAGRGLQLLFYSVGIGQISSEVPQNLSASRPQDRQFILSSKKLLLSDSGFYLCAWSVLRSNQPQHFGDGTRLSIL.

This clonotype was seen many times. The CDR3 sequence: CASSSRSDPSSYNEQFF. The CDR3 DNA reads as TGTGCCAGCAGCTCCAGATCTGACCCGAGCTCCTACAATGAGCAGTTCTTC. The V call is TRBV11-2, the J call TRBJ2-1; unclear D gene. V was pared by 4 bases and J by 0 bases, with 16 bases between. The CDR3 spans 17 residues. CDR1 is SGHAT, CDR2 FQNNGV, per germline.